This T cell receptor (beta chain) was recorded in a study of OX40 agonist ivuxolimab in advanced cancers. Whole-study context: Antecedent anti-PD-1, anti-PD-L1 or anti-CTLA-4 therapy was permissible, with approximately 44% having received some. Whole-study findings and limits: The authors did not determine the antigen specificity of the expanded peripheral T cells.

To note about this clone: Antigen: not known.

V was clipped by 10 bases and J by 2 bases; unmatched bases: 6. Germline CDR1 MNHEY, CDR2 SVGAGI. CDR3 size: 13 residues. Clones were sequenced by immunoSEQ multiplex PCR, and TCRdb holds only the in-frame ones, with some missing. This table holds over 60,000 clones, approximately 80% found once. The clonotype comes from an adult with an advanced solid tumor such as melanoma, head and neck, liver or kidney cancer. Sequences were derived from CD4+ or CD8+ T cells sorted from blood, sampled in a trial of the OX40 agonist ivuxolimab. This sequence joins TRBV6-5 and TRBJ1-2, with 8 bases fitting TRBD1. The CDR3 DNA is TGTGCCACCCTGGGACAGGCAAACTATGGCTACACCTTC. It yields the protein CATLGQANYGYTF.